The 28 T cell receptor beta chains reported below all come from one sample, sequenced in a study of blood T cell repertoires in COVID-19. Data came from immunoSEQ multiplex PCR; TCRdb stores just in-frame clones and leaves some out. The sample includes some 340,000 clones, around 87% of them seen just once. Sequenced material: PBMCs or T cells enriched from blood (not recorded which). All receptors derive from a woman in her thirties who had recovered from COVID-19.

This clone has more than one count but fewer than ten. CDR3 residues: CAAPRGYNEKLFF. Written as DNA, the CDR3 is TGTGCCGCCCCCCGGGGTTATAATGAAAAACTGTTTTTT. The chain has TRBV25-1 and TRBJ1-4; D uncertain. This CDR3 is 13 amino acids long. Germline V lookup: CDR1 MGHDK, CDR2 SYGVNS. V lost 11 bases and J lost 4, with 14 bases in between.

The chain is built from TRBV5-1 and TRBJ1-6; D is perhaps TRBD1 (5 bases). With 0 bases removed from V and 5 bases from J, the gap between germline ends came to 6 bases. The CDR3 totals 14 residues. CDR1 and CDR2 from the germline V gene are SGHRS and YFSETQ. The CDR3 sequence: CASSLEQDNSPLHF. Here the CDR3 DNA reads TGCGCCAGCAGCTTGGAACAGGATAATTCACCCCTCCACTTT. The full variable domain, rest sourced from reference TRBV5-1 and TRBJ1-6, is KAGVTQTPRYLIKTRGQQVTLSCSPISGHRSVSWYQQTPGQGLQFLFEYFSETQRNKGNFPGRFSGRQFSNSRSEMNVSTLELGDSALYLCASSLEQDNSPLHFGNGTRLTVT.

About this clone: The same CDR3 can be traced to other DNA sequences in this sample. The V gene is TRBV15, the J gene TRBJ1-3; D is undetermined. V was pared by 0 bases and J by 3 bases, with 9 bases between. Germline CDR1 is LNHNV and CDR2 is YYDKDF (reference sequence). The CDR3 consists of 15 residues. The CDR3 here is CATSRDLSSGNTIYF. In nucleotides, the CDR3 is TGTGCCACCAGCAGAGATCTCTCCAGTGGAAACACCATATATTTT.

The V call is TRBV7-9, the J call TRBJ1-4; D is unclear. Trimming removed 2 bases at V and 3 bases at J, with 10 bases between. Germline V gene data show CDR1 as SEHNR and CDR2 as FQNEAQ (reference sequence). This CDR3 region has 15 residues. The CDR3 DNA reads TGTGCCAGCAGCTTACTCCTAACGGCTAATGAAAAACTGTTTTTT. The encoded protein is CASSLLLTANEKLFF.

This sequence joins TRBV5-6 and TRBJ2-7; D not certain. Germline V gives CDR1 SGHDT, CDR2 YYEEEE. The CDR3 loop spans 14 amino acids. V gave up 0 bases and J gave up 6 bases, with 13 bases separating them. Here the CDR3 reads CASSLVVRSGEQYF. DNA for the CDR3: TGTGCCAGCAGCTTGGTAGTCAGATCGGGCGAGCAGTACTTC.

The rearrangement links TRBV7-9 to TRBJ1-1, with a possible D match to TRBD1 (5 bases). Trimming shortened V by 5 bases and J by 4 bases, and 14 bases separated the two germline ends. Germline V lookup: CDR1 SEHNR, CDR2 FQNEAQ (reference sequence). The CDR3 runs to 14 residues. The CDR3 sequence is CASSPWSGGTEAFF. CDR3 sequence (DNA): TGTGCCAGCAGCCCCTGGTCCGGGGGCACTGAAGCTTTCTTT.

The CDR3 reads CASSPGQGAQGFGANVLTF. CDR3 DNA: TGTGCCAGCTCACCAGGGCAGGGGGCGCAGGGATTTGGGGCCAACGTCCTGACTTTC. The gene calls are TRBV18 and TRBJ2-6, with TRBD1 matching 8 bases. CDR3 length: 19 residues. Germline CDR1 KGHSH, CDR2 LQKENI. J lost 3 bases, V lost 2 bases, and 12 bases had no gene match.

The chain uses TRBV4-2 and TRBJ2-1, with TRBD2 identical over 15 bases. CDR1 is LGHNA and CDR2 is YNFKEQ in the germline V gene. The CDR3 contains 19 residues. V trimming: 0 bases; J trimming: 9 bases; junction bases outside the gene matches: 12. DNA of the CDR3: TGTGCCAGCAGCCAAGAGGGGACTAGCGGGGGGAGACCCTATGGTGAGCAGTTCTTC. Protein sequence: CASSQEGTSGGRPYGEQFF.

This chain uses TRBV5-4 with TRBJ2-7, with a weak D call TRBD1 (5 bases). Germline V gene sequence: CDR1 SGHNT, CDR2 YYREEE (reference sequence). The CDR3 runs to 13 residues. The V gene lost 3 bases and the J gene lost 0 bases, with 7 bases spanning the gap. The CDR3, as DNA: TGTGCCAGCAGCTACAGGAGCTCCTACGAGCAGTACTTC. Translation: CASSYRSSYEQYF.

The chain links TRBV7-9 to TRBJ1-4; D gene ambiguous. Germline V gene sequence: CDR1 SEHNR, CDR2 FQNEAQ (reference sequence). The CDR3 covers 13 residues. Trimming left V 4 bases short and J 7 bases short, with 10 bases between. CDR3 nucleotides: TGTGCCAGCAGCTGGGCAGCTTCTGAAAAACTGTTTTTT. It translates to CASSWAASEKLFF.

The gene calls are TRBV5-1 and TRBJ2-7, with D possibly being TRBD2 (5 bases). Per the germline V gene, CDR1 is SGHRS and CDR2 is YFSETQ. This CDR3 region has 14 residues. V shed 2 bases and J shed 4 bases, with 13 bases lying between them. Written as DNA, the CDR3 is TGCGCCAGCAGCTTAGACTACCCCCGATACGAGCAGTACTTC. It yields the protein CASSLDYPRYEQYF.

V is TRBV19 and J is TRBJ1-6, with TRBD1 as a possible D gene (6 bases). The V gene lost 6 bases and the J gene lost 1 base, with 16 bases spanning the gap. CDR3 size: 17 residues. CDR1 LNHDA and CDR2 SQIVND come from the germline V gene (reference sequence). CDR3 sequence reads: CASSSRTGWSYNSPLHF. The CDR3 DNA sequence: TGTGCCAGTAGCTCGCGTACAGGGTGGTCCTATAATTCACCCCTCCACTTT.

The CDR3 sequence: CASSVVPGNTEAFF. CDR3 sequence (DNA): TGTGCCAGCAGCGTTGTACCAGGGAACACTGAAGCTTTCTTT. The chain combines TRBV9 with TRBJ1-1; unclear D gene. Germline V gives CDR1 SGDLS, CDR2 YYNGEE. The CDR3 consists of 14 residues. Trimming pared 2 bases from V and 1 base from J, leaving 9 bases between. Drawing the rest from reference TRBV9 and TRBJ1-1, the complete variable domain is DSGVTQTPKHLITATGQRVTLRCSPRSGDLSVYWYQQSLDQGLQFLIQYYNGEERAKGNILERFSAQQFPDLHSELNLSSLELGDSALYFCASSVVPGNTEAFFGQGTRLTVV.

In nucleotides, the CDR3 is TGTGCCAGCAGCTTAGGACAGGGGGCTGTGCAGTACTTC. It translates to CASSLGQGAVQYF. This chain links TRBV7-9 with TRBJ2-7, with 10 nucleotides matching TRBD1. Trimming removed 1 base from V and 9 bases from J; junction bases left unmatched: 3. CDR3 size: 13 residues. Germline V gene sequence: CDR1 SEHNR, CDR2 FQNEAQ (reference sequence).

The chain is built from TRBV6-5 and TRBJ1-2; 7 nucleotides line up with TRBD1. Germline CDR1 MNHEY, CDR2 SVGAGI. The CDR3 is 14 amino acids. V lost 6 bases to trimming and J lost 6 bases; unmatched junction nucleotides: 10. The DNA of the CDR3 is TGTGCCAGCAGCCCCGGGACAGCCGGGAATGGCTACACCTTC. Translating it yields CASSPGTAGNGYTF.

This clone has only one observation. The chain joins TRBV7-6 to TRBJ1-1, with D maybe TRBD1 (5 bases). Germline V gene data show CDR1 as SGHVS and CDR2 as FNYEAQ. The CDR3 is 16 residues long. Trimming left V 2 bases short and J 6 bases short, with 19 bases between. The CDR3 sequence: CASSLPPNQGLAEAFF. For the CDR3, the DNA is TGTGCCAGCAGCTTACCCCCGAACCAGGGTCTCGCTGAAGCTTTCTTT.

The chain couples TRBV18 to TRBJ1-1; 7 nucleotides match TRBD1. V lost 3 bases to trimming and J lost 2 bases; unmatched junction nucleotides: 6. The CDR3 sequence is 15 residues long. The V gene's germline CDR1 is KGHSH and CDR2 LQKENI. The CDR3 sequence: CASSPRGTVNTEAFF. CDR3 sequence (DNA): TGTGCCAGCTCACCCCGCGGGACAGTTAACACTGAAGCTTTCTTT.

The chain combines TRBV19 with TRBJ1-5; D unresolved. The germline CDR1 and CDR2 sequences are LNHDA and SQIVND (reference sequence). CDR3 length equals 15 residues. Trimming removed 5 bases at V and 6 bases at J, with 17 bases between. The CDR3 sequence is CASSQSGGIGQPQHF. The CDR3 nucleotides read TGTGCCAGTAGTCAATCAGGCGGGATTGGTCAGCCCCAGCATTTT.

The sample holds a few counts of this clone. The V call is TRBV9, the J call TRBJ1-1; TRBD1 might be the D (6 bases). Germline CDR1 is SGDLS and CDR2 is YYNGEE. Deletions cut 3 bases from V and 3 bases from J, with 9 bases between. The CDR3 runs 13 residues. This CDR3 reads CASSAQGYTEAFF. The DNA of the CDR3 is TGTGCCAGCAGCGCCCAGGGGTACACTGAAGCTTTCTTT.

The chain has TRBV14 and TRBJ1-2, with a possible D match to TRBD1 (5 bases). Germline V gene data show CDR1 as SGHDN and CDR2 as FVKESK. The CDR3 contains 14 residues. V lost 5 bases to trimming and J lost 2 bases, with 12 bases between them. CDR3 residues: CASSFRGGNYGYTF. DNA for the CDR3: TGTGCCAGCAGCTTCCGGGGGGGGAACTATGGCTACACCTTC. The full variable domain, rest sourced from reference TRBV14 and TRBJ1-2, is EAGVTQFPSHSVIEKGQTVTLRCDPISGHDNLYWYRRVMGKEIKFLLHFVKESKQDESGMPNNRFLAERTGGTYSTLKVQPAELEDSGVYFCASSFRGGNYGYTFGSGTRLTVV.

This chain links TRBV6-5 with TRBJ1-5; 7 bases line up with TRBD1. Germline V gene sequence: CDR1 MNHEY, CDR2 SVGAGI. The CDR3 has 15 residues. J was trimmed by 1 base and V by 6 bases; bases with no gene match: 6. The CDR3 region is CASRAGRGSNQPQHF. CDR3 nucleotide sequence: TGTGCCAGCAGGGCTGGCAGGGGGAGCAATCAGCCCCAGCATTTT.

The V and J genes are TRBV7-2 and TRBJ1-5; 7 nucleotides align to TRBD1. CDR3 size: 15 residues. With V trimmed by 5 bases and J by 4 bases, 8 bases remained unmatched. The germline V gene encodes CDR1 SGHTA and CDR2 FQGNSA. CDR3 region: CASSAAGTANQPQHF. The CDR3 DNA reads as TGTGCCAGCAGCGCTGCCGGGACAGCGAATCAGCCCCAGCATTTT.

This clone has a single count. This sequence joins TRBV5-6 and TRBJ1-4; TRBD1 agrees at 7 bases. After removal of 0 bases from V and 8 bases from J, the junction contained 10 bases not matched to a gene. The CDR3 contains 16 residues. Germline V gene sequence: CDR1 SGHDT, CDR2 YYEEEE. The chain's CDR3 is CASSLALTGRLEKLFF. Here the CDR3 DNA reads TGTGCCAGCAGCTTGGCCTTGACAGGGAGGTTAGAAAAACTGTTTTTT. Together with reference TRBV5-6 and TRBJ1-4, the CDR3 gives the full variable domain: DAGVTQSPTHLIKTRGQQVTLRCSPKSGHDTVSWYQQALGQGPQFIFQYYEEEERQRGNFPDRFSGHQFPNYSSELNVNALLLGDSALYLCASSLALTGRLEKLFFGSGTQLSVL.

The V and J genes are TRBV19 and TRBJ1-4; perhaps TRBD1 as D (5 bases). Germline V CDR1 and CDR2: LNHDA, SQIVND (reference sequence). Between the trimmed V and J ends, which lost 7 bases and 4 bases, there was a span of 10 bases. There are 13 residues in the CDR3. The CDR3 sequence: CASMTAYNEKLFF. The DNA for the CDR3 is TGTGCCAGTATGACAGCCTATAATGAAAAACTGTTTTTT.

The rearrangement links TRBV18 to TRBJ1-1, with D maybe TRBD1 (6 bases). Germline CDR1 and CDR2: KGHSH and LQKENI. The CDR3 is 14 amino acids. The V end was cut by 2 bases, the J end by 4 bases, with 11 bases between. CDR3 sequence reads: CASSPFGGRTEAFF. CDR3 in DNA: TGTGCCAGCTCACCATTTGGGGGCCGCACTGAAGCTTTCTTT.

The chain uses TRBV20-1 and TRBJ1-2; D is possibly TRBD1 (6 bases). The CDR3 contains 15 residues. V was trimmed by 3 bases and J by 5 bases, leaving 19 bases between them. The germline gives CDR1 DFQATT, CDR2 SNEGSKA (reference sequence). CDR3 loop: CSASQTRQVFYGYTF. The CDR3 nucleotides read TGCAGTGCTAGTCAGACCCGACAGGTTTTTTATGGCTACACCTTC.

The chain joins TRBV28 to TRBJ1-2; tentative D call: TRBD1 (6 bases). The V and J ends lost 10 bases and 4 bases respectively, with 13 bases between them. Germline V gene sequence: CDR1 MDHEN, CDR2 SYDVKM. This CDR3 comprises 12 residues. The CDR3 loop reads CANSGAGYGYTF. Written as DNA, the CDR3 is TGTGCCAACTCAGGGGCTGGCTATGGCTACACCTTC.

This clone was found a few times. The chain uses TRBV5-1 and TRBJ1-4; D unresolved. The CDR3 is 14 amino acids. Trimming took 0 bases from V and 5 from J, leaving 8 bases between them. Germline CDR1 reads SGHRS; CDR2 reads YFSETQ. The CDR3 spells CASSLDAVNEKLFF. CDR3 nucleotide sequence: TGCGCCAGCAGCTTGGACGCAGTAAATGAAAAACTGTTTTTT.